This T cell receptor beta chain derives from a study of cytomegalovirus exposure and HLA in healthy donors (dated by TCRdb to about 2017). At the level of the whole study: The 666 repertoires of the first cohort and the 110 or so validation repertoires were produced on the same platform, according to a later analysis. A separate validation cohort of roughly 120 different subjects was used in addition to the roughly 620-subject first cohort. To predict cytomegalovirus infection status, the study brought together high-throughput TCR immunosequencing, statistical association of individual TCRs with disease status, and machine learning. The study aimed to test whether cataloging public T cell receptors could reveal signatures of past pathogen exposure.

Results and caveats for the whole study, not just this receptor: The authors suggested that the approach could potentially be extended to other disease states and immunological phenotypes. The classifier was reported to diagnose cytomegalovirus status with high specificity and sensitivity in both the original cohort and the validation cohort. In the study, 150 to 200 TCR beta chains were listed as associated with cytomegalovirus. A few of the identified cytomegalovirus-associated TCR beta chains were confirmed in vitro to be specific for cytomegalovirus antigens. A later analysis lacked HLA typing for the validation cohort, so it scored co-occurrence in that cohort across all 120 or so repertoires. A later analysis found that TCRs clustered in the first cohort also tended to co-occur in the roughly 110 validation repertoires, with just under 95% of cluster scores above 0. While some public TCRs were present in many individuals, most TCR sequences turned up only very rarely across donors.

The cysteine opens and the phenylalanine closes a CDR3 of 13 amino acids. CDR3 DNA is the only sequence kept; it has 39 bases, read in frame from the first base. From the germline V gene, CDR1 is SGHAT and CDR2 is FQNNGV. Between the V and J ends, shortened by 4 bases and 3 bases respectively, the junction contains 10 bases. The library was built by means of the immunoSEQ multiplex PCR assay. Regarding the original processing steps: A statistical classification framework was developed to diagnose cytomegalovirus status using the catalog of TCR beta chain sequences. TCRdb took over this immuneACCESS table, retaining in-frame rearrangements with V and J assigned. Such tables are incomplete; in checked studies, under half of the missing clones stem from an unresolved V gene, and the remainder is unexplained. V and J calls and clone size are as listed in that table; D and trimming were resolved from the DNA. Here the sample has 150,000 or so clones; 86% occur a single time. The ten largest clonotypes hold around 22% of the sample.

Note on this clone: Its recognized antigen is unknown. No much larger clonotype is one base removed from it; base qualities were not supplied.

The donors were included in the validation cohort of roughly 130 subjects, a group kept apart from the roughly 680-subject first cohort. The sequence was collected from a man aged 18 to 35 in good health and CMV-seropositive. The sample comprised PBMCs. The sequence joins TRBV11-2 to TRBJ2-7, with the D gene not confidently named. The DNA is TGTGCCAGCAGCTCCATTCCAAACTACGAGCAGTACTTC. This codes for CASSSIPNYEQYF.